These 11 T cell receptor beta chains were all obtained from the same sample, sequenced in a study of blood T cell repertoires in COVID-19. Some clones are missing from TCRdb's copy, which holds only in-frame ones; the method was immunoSEQ multiplex PCR. Of some 320,000 clones listed, about 91% are singletons. The sequencing input was peripheral blood. The receptors come from a woman aged 25 to 39 who had recovered from COVID-19.

The chain couples TRBV27 to TRBJ2-7, with 7 bases fitting TRBD1. Germline assignment: CDR1 MNHEY and CDR2 SMNVEV (reference sequence). With V trimmed by 5 bases and J by 2 bases, 6 bases remained unmatched. The CDR3 has 14 residues. The CDR3 nucleotides are TGTGCCAGCAGTCTACAGGGGCTTGCCTACGAGCAGTACTTC. Residues: CASSLQGLAYEQYF.

The chain joins TRBV6-8 to TRBJ1-6, with D possibly being TRBD1 (5 bases). Germline CDR1 reads MNHGY; CDR2 reads SAAAGT. This CDR3 spans 17 amino acids. V was clipped by 6 bases and J by 7 bases, with 22 bases between them. CDR3 in DNA: TGTGCCAGCAGCTGCCCCGAACGACAGCACACGAATTCACCCCTCCACTTT. This translates into CASSCPERQHTNSPLHF.

DNA of the CDR3: TGTGCCAGCAGAATCACCCCGGTGGACACTGAAGCTTTCTTT. Amino acids: CASRITPVDTEAFF. The genes are TRBV6-4 and TRBJ1-1; D is undetermined. Germline values: CDR1 MRHNA, CDR2 SNTAGT. This CDR3 is 14 amino acids long. V was clipped by 6 bases and J by 3 bases, with 14 bases between them.

The chain joins TRBV12-3 or TRBV12-4 to TRBJ1-2, with D unclear. With 6 bases removed from V and 8 bases from J, the gap between germline ends came to 13 bases. This CDR3 has 12 amino acids. This CDR3 is CASSPAYLGYTF. In DNA form, the CDR3 reads TGTGCCAGCAGCCCTGCCTATTTAGGCTACACCTTC.

This clone was seen just once. The CDR3 nucleotides read TGTGCCAGTAGTATGGCCTCTAGTACAGAGACCCAGTACTTC. Translation gives CASSMASSTETQYF. The chain combines TRBV19 with TRBJ2-5, with unresolved D. Trimming removed 3 bases at V and 4 bases at J, with 12 bases between. The CDR3 length is 14 residues. Per germline, CDR1 LNHDA and CDR2 SQIVND (reference sequence).

The gene calls are TRBV5-4 and TRBJ1-1, with D unclear. The V gene's germline CDR1 is SGHNT and CDR2 YYREEE (reference sequence). CDR3 size: 15 residues. V dropped 3 bases and J dropped 3 bases, with 15 bases sitting between them. The CDR3 loop reads CASSYSSIGDTEAFF. CDR3 nucleotide sequence: TGTGCCAGCAGCTATTCGAGCATCGGGGACACTGAAGCTTTCTTT.

This chain joins TRBV4-3 and TRBJ1-1; D is unresolved. V lost 6 bases and J lost 8, with 13 bases in between. Germline V CDR1 and CDR2: LGHNA, YSLEER. This CDR3 has 12 amino acids. CDR3 nucleotides: TGCGCCAGCAGAGGCAATGACGGGGAAGCTTTCTTT. Translating gives CASRGNDGEAFF.

V is TRBV4-1 and J is TRBJ2-1, with TRBD1 as a possible D gene (5 bases). CDR1 is MGHRA and CDR2 is YSYEKL in the germline V gene. With 1 base removed from V and 7 bases from J, the gap between germline ends came to 17 bases. The CDR3 is 16 residues long. CDR3 DNA sequence: TGCGCCAGCAGCCAAGTTCTCCCCTACCCAGGGAATGAGCAGTTCTTC. Residues: CASSQVLPYPGNEQFF.

This CDR3 reads CASSFTGTGVSPLHF. DNA of the CDR3: TGTGCCAGCAGCTTCACCGGGACAGGGGTTTCACCCCTCCACTTT. The chain recombines TRBV9 with TRBJ1-6, with TRBD1 matching 10 bases. Germline lookup yields CDR1 SGDLS and CDR2 YYNGEE. J was trimmed by 9 bases and V by 4 bases; bases with no gene match: 7. This CDR3 is 15 amino acids long. The full variable domain, with the rest looked up from reference TRBV9 and TRBJ1-6, is DSGVTQTPKHLITATGQRVTLRCSPRSGDLSVYWYQQSLDQGLQFLIQYYNGEERAKGNILERFSAQQFPDLHSELNLSSLELGDSALYFCASSFTGTGVSPLHFGNGTRLTVT.

The genes are TRBV4-3 and TRBJ1-1, with 7 bases identical to TRBD1. J lost 5 bases, V lost 3 bases, and 9 bases had no gene match. Germline V gene lookup returns CDR1 LGHNA and CDR2 YSLEER. The CDR3 has 15 residues. The CDR3 sequence: CASSHDNRGWTEAFF. As DNA, the CDR3 is TGCGCCAGCAGCCACGACAACAGGGGCTGGACTGAAGCTTTCTTT.

The rearrangement uses TRBV7-2 and TRBJ2-1, with TRBD2 identical over 13 bases. Germline trimming cut 5 bases from V and 9 bases from J; bases unmatched to any gene: 7. Germline assignment: CDR1 SGHTA and CDR2 FQGNSA. This CDR3 has 15 residues. CDR3 amino acids: CASSRTSGGAGEQFF. The CDR3 DNA reads as TGTGCCAGCAGCCGTACTAGCGGGGGGGCAGGTGAGCAGTTCTTC.